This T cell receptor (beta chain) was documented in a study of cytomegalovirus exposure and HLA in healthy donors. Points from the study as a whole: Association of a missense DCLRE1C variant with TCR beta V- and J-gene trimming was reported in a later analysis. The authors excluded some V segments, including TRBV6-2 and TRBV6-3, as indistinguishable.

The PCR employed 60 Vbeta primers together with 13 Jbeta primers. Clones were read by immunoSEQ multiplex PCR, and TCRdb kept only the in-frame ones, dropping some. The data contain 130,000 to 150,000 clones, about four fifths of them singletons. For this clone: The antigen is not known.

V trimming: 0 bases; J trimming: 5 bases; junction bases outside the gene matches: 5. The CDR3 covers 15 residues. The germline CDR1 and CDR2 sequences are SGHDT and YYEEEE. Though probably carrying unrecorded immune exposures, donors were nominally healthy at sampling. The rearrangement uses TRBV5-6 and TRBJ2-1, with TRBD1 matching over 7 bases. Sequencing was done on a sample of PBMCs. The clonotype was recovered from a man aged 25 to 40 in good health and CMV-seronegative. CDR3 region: CASSLGTGAHNEQFF. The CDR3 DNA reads TGTGCCAGCAGCTTGGGCACAGGGGCCCACAATGAGCAGTTCTTC.